This T cell receptor beta chain was recovered during a study of PD-1 blockade in classical Hodgkin lymphoma. Study results and limitations: Relapsed/refractory patients reportedly had the lowest baseline TCR diversity, below newly diagnosed patients, who were below healthy donors. Complete responders' diversity at baseline resembled that of newly diagnosed patients.

The assay was immunoSEQ multiplex PCR, and TCRdb's table has in-frame clones only and misses some. The repertoire holds 75,000 to 100,000 clones, with 90% to 95% as singletons. As for this clone: Its antigen is unidentified.

Time point defined: cycle 4 day 1 (C4D1), after less than seven weeks of nivolumab. Following autologous stem cell transplantation, relapse occurred in every patient, and exposure to brentuximab vedotin varied. Patients showed best responses of complete response, partial response or progressive disease. V dropped 8 bases and J dropped 2 bases, with 13 bases sitting between them. The CDR3 covers 14 residues. Germline V CDR1 and CDR2: MNHNY, SVGAGI (reference sequence). Source: peripheral blood mononuclear cells (PBMCs), taken before the fourth cycle of nivolumab. The TCR originated in a human donor with classical Hodgkin lymphoma. The chain combines TRBV6-6 with TRBJ1-5; weak D call: TRBD1 (6 bases). DNA of the CDR3: TGTGCCAGCGGAAAAAGGGGGGGCAATCAGCCCCAGCATTTT. Its protein is CASGKRGGNQPQHF.